This T cell receptor beta chain emerged from a study of T-cell memory formation after mild COVID-19. One entry per CDR3 protein results from TCRdb running MiXCR on the 5' RACE reads. The sample comprises some 440,000 distinct CDR3 sequences, roughly 25% of which are singletons, and under 15% rests with the top ten. The ends lost 4 bases at V and 2 bases at J; junction bases unmatched: 10. The CDR3 contains 17 residues. Germline CDR1 and CDR2: LNHDA and SQIVND (reference sequence). Study-wide points: Clones shrinking from day 15 to 85 showed even CD4/CD8 mixes; later expanders tilted CD4+.

A word on this clonotype: Its antigen is still unknown.

The material sequenced was PBMCs or a T cell subset sorted from them (not recorded which). The receptor was derived from an adult woman who had mild COVID-19 (a few samples of this study predate the infection). Cell type and time point are not known. V and J are TRBV19 and TRBJ2-3; 9 bases agree with TRBD1. The chain's CDR3 is CASSTSPGQGNTDTQYF. Here the CDR3 DNA reads TGTGCCAGTAGTACCTCCCCGGGACAGGGAAACACAGATACGCAGTATTTT.